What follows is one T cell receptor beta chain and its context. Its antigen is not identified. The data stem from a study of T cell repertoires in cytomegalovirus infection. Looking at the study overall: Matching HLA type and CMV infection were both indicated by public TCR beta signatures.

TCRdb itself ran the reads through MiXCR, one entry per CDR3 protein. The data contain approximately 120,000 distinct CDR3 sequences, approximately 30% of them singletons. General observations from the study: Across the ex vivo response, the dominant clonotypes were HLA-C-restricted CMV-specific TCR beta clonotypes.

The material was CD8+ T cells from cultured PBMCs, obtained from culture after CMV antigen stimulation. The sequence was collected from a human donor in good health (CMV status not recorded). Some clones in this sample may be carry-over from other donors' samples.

CDR3 region: CASSPTGGLGQETQYF. The DNA of the CDR3 is TGTGCCAGCAGCCCGACGGGGGGGCTCGGCCAAGAGACCCAGTACTTC. The V call is TRBV7-9, the J call TRBJ2-5; 8 bases line up with TRBD2. CDR3 length: 16 amino acids. The V segment lost 5 bases and the J segment 1 base; nucleotides outside the gene matches: 9. Germline values: CDR1 SEHNR, CDR2 FQNEAQ (reference sequence).